A single sample gave rise to the 25 T cell receptor beta chains below, sequenced in a study of patients and donors after allogeneic stem cell transplantation (dated by TCRdb to 2019 to 2021). The receptor library was made with RT-PCR. TCRdb shows the sequencer as NextSeq 550. The public sequencing data were trimmed at Q25 with fastp and processed into clonotypes with MiXCR by TCRdb, which kept only in-frame beta chains. Entries are consolidated by CDR3 protein sequence, retaining the most common genes and DNA. This sample gives approximately 410,000 distinct CDR3 sequences in total; 16% of them show up just once. The ten largest clones represent roughly 7.2% of the sample. The sequencing input was blood, either unsorted or a sorted T cell fraction (not recorded which). These receptors were taken from a human donor who was either an allogeneic HSCT recipient or a stem cell or donor lymphocyte infusion donor (not recorded which). It is not recorded whose cells these are; they may come from a transplant donor.

The CDR3 loop is CAKQIQASGGDQSTDTQYF. CDR3 DNA sequence: TGTGCCAAACAAATTCAGGCCAGCGGGGGAGACCAGAGCACAGATACGCAGTATTTT. The chain carries TRBV4-2 and TRBJ2-3; 8 bases agree with TRBD2. V shed 10 bases and J 0 bases; nucleotides not matched to a gene: 21. This CDR3 spans 19 amino acids. The germline gives CDR1 LGHNA, CDR2 YNFKEQ.

This clonotype has at least ten counts. V and J are TRBV14 and TRBJ2-7; D call uncertain. The CDR3 covers 15 residues. CDR1 and CDR2 (germline): SGHDN, FVKESK. With 0 bases removed from V and 5 bases from J, the gap between germline ends came to 14 bases. The CDR3 here is CASSQDPGSLHEQYF. For the CDR3, the DNA is TGTGCCAGCAGCCAAGATCCCGGGTCTCTCCACGAGCAGTACTTC.

This clonotype was seen a few times. This chain uses TRBV20-1 with TRBJ2-7, with 8 bases fitting TRBD2. Germline CDR1 is DFQATT and CDR2 is SNEGSKA (reference sequence). V trimming: 5 bases; J trimming: 3 bases; junction bases outside the gene matches: 9. CDR3 length: 14 residues. The CDR3 region is CSASTSVKHYEQYF. The CDR3 DNA follows: TGCAGTGCTTCGACTAGCGTCAAGCACTACGAGCAGTACTTC.

The chain carries TRBV6-1 and TRBJ1-2; D is ambiguous. In germline, CDR1 is MNHNS, CDR2 SASEGT. V was pared by 5 bases and J by 8 bases, with 15 bases between. This CDR3 is 13 amino acids long. Here the CDR3 reads CASSQPRMGGYTF. CDR3 DNA sequence: TGTGCCAGCAGTCAACCTCGGATGGGAGGCTACACCTTC.

The chain employs TRBV6-1 and TRBJ2-7, with D unclear. Germline CDR1 MNHNS, CDR2 SASEGT. The CDR3 extends over 14 amino acids. V shed 0 bases and J shed 0 bases, with 6 bases lying between them. DNA for the CDR3: TGTGCCAGCAGTGAAGCAGGGTACTCCTACGAGCAGTACTTC. The encoded protein is CASSEAGYSYEQYF.

The V call is TRBV29-1, the J call TRBJ2-2; TRBD2 agrees at 13 bases. Germline V gives CDR1 SQVTM, CDR2 ANQGSEA. This CDR3 comprises 15 residues. Losses at the gene ends were 4 bases for V and 6 bases for J; bases not matched to a gene: 5. CDR3 sequence (DNA): TGCAGCGTTGTCCGACTAGCGGGGGGAGCCGGGGAGCTGTTTTTT. Translation gives CSVVRLAGGAGELFF.

The rearrangement links TRBV9 to TRBJ1-4, with 8 bases lining up with TRBD1. Germline assignment: CDR1 SGDLS and CDR2 YYNGEE. Germline trimming cut 0 bases from V and 6 bases from J; bases unmatched to any gene: 1. The CDR3 is 14 amino acids. CDR3 sequence: CASSVAGGHEKLFF. DNA of the CDR3: TGTGCCAGCAGCGTAGCAGGGGGCCATGAAAAACTGTTTTTT.

This clonotype was recorded a few times. This chain links TRBV20-1 with TRBJ2-3; 14 bases map to TRBD2. The CDR3 length is 17 residues. The ends lost 2 bases at V and 6 bases at J; junction bases unmatched: 10. Germline lookup yields CDR1 DFQATT and CDR2 SNEGSKA (reference sequence). CDR3 DNA sequence: TGCAGTGCTAGATTAACGACTAGCGGGAGGGCCACGGATACGCAGTATTTT. This translates into CSARLTTSGRATDTQYF.

In its sample, this clonotype was seen many times. This chain uses TRBV7-8 with TRBJ2-3; TRBD2 is a possible D gene (5 bases). Trimming took 5 bases from V and 4 from J, leaving 10 bases between them. Germline CDR1 reads SGHVS; CDR2 reads FQNEAQ. The CDR3 runs 13 residues. Written as DNA, the CDR3 is TGTGCCAGCAGCCTAGACGGGGCAGATACGCAGTATTTT. Translating gives CASSLDGADTQYF.

This clonotype was observed a few times. This may be a read error, as it is one base from a much larger clone. The chain couples TRBV2 to TRBJ2-2; no firm D call. Germline V lookup: CDR1 SNHLY, CDR2 FYNNEI. The CDR3 length is 11 residues. The V end lost 3 bases, the J end lost 4 bases, and 0 bases lay between the germline ends. The CDR3 DNA reads TGTGCCAGCAGTGACACCGGGGAGCTGTTTTTT. Protein product: CASSDTGELFF. The variable domain in full, with the rest retrieved from reference TRBV2 and TRBJ2-2, is EPEVTQTPSHQVTQMGQEVILRCVPISNHLYFYWYRQILGQKVEFLVSFYNNEISEKSEIFDDQFSVERPDGSNFTLKIRSTKLEDSAMYFCASSDTGELFFGEGSRLTVL.

This clonotype was observed at least ten times. The rearrangement uses TRBV20-1 and TRBJ1-6, with unresolved D. The CDR3 length is 14 residues. CDR1 is DFQATT and CDR2 is SNEGSKA in the germline V gene (reference sequence). V gave up 0 bases and J gave up 6 bases, with 9 bases separating them. The chain's CDR3 is CSARDRIANSPLHF. The CDR3 bases are TGCAGTGCTAGAGACAGGATCGCTAATTCACCCCTCCACTTT.

CDR3 nucleotide sequence: TGTGCCAGCACCCTCATCGCCGGGACAGGGACCAATGAGCAGTTCTTC. Translating gives CASTLIAGTGTNEQFF. V usage is TRBV6-1 and J usage is TRBJ2-1; 9 bases fit TRBD1. The germline gives CDR1 MNHNS, CDR2 SASEGT. The trim removed 7 bases at V and 6 bases at J, leaving 13 bases unmatched. The CDR3 loop spans 16 amino acids.

V and J are TRBV9 and TRBJ2-5; 11 bases fit TRBD1. J gave up 2 bases and V 3 bases, and 9 bases lay outside the gene matches. CDR3 length: 17 residues. Germline V gene sequence: CDR1 SGDLS, CDR2 YYNGEE. CDR3 loop: CASSAGQGAGGQETQYF. The CDR3 DNA reads as TGTGCCAGCAGCGCTGGACAGGGGGCAGGTGGACAAGAGACCCAGTACTTC.

The gene calls are TRBV12-3 or TRBV12-4 and TRBJ2-1, with 11 bases fitting TRBD2. V gave up 9 bases and J gave up 4 bases; unmatched junction bases: 17. CDR3 size: 18 residues. CDR3: CASRRNRGGLADYNEQFF. CDR3 in DNA: TGTGCCAGTCGCAGAAACAGGGGGGGACTAGCGGATTACAATGAGCAGTTCTTC.

This clonotype was seen only a few times. This rearrangement joins TRBV4-1 to TRBJ1-5; D possibly corresponds to TRBD1 (6 bases). Germline lookup yields CDR1 MGHRA and CDR2 YSYEKL. Trimming cost V 1 base and J 2 bases, with 15 bases left between them. This CDR3 is built from 17 residues. CDR3 residues: CASSQAGVVWGNQPQHF. In nucleotides, the CDR3 is TGCGCCAGCAGCCAAGCAGGGGTGGTGTGGGGCAATCAGCCCCAGCATTTT.

This clonotype has just a few counts. The V gene is TRBV9, the J gene TRBJ2-7; TRBD2 matches 8 bases. In germline, CDR1 is SGDLS, CDR2 YYNGEE. Trimming cost V 2 bases and J 4 bases; bases outside gene matches: 8. The length of the CDR3 is 15 residues. Here the CDR3 DNA reads TGTGCCAGCAGCGTCGCGGACGGGAGGGGGTACGAGCAGTACTTC. Translating it yields CASSVADGRGYEQYF.

The chain uses TRBV6-1 and TRBJ2-5, with D possibly matching TRBD2 (6 bases). Germline-derived CDR1 and CDR2 are MNHNS and SASEGT. The CDR3 contains 15 residues. V shed 5 bases and J shed 1 base, with 14 bases lying between them. CDR3 sequence (DNA): TGTGCCAGCAGTACACCGGGACTTCGCCAAGAGACCCAGTACTTC. This gives the protein CASSTPGLRQETQYF.

The chain joins TRBV12-3 or TRBV12-4 to TRBJ2-1; D is perhaps TRBD2 (5 bases). CDR3 length equals 14 residues. Trimming took off 6 bases at V and 2 bases at J, with 11 bases between the two ends. CDR3 protein: CASSLGETYNEQFF. The CDR3 nucleotides read TGTGCCAGCAGCCTTGGGGAGACCTACAATGAGCAGTTCTTC.

This clonotype was picked up a small number of times. The V and J genes are TRBV7-9 and TRBJ1-1; no definite D call. Per the germline V gene, CDR1 is SEHNR and CDR2 is FQNEAQ (reference sequence). The CDR3 loop spans 12 amino acids. Trimming took off 4 bases at V and 11 bases at J, with 14 bases between the two ends. The CDR3 sequence is CASSSGPMGAFF. CDR3 DNA: TGTGCCAGCAGCTCGGGCCCCATGGGTGCTTTCTTT.

This clonotype appeared a few times. The chain is built from TRBV20-1 and TRBJ2-2; tentative D call: TRBD2 (5 bases). Trimming pared 6 bases from V and 2 bases from J, leaving 13 bases between. Germline CDR1 and CDR2: DFQATT and SNEGSKA (reference sequence). The CDR3 length is 14 residues. CDR3 nucleotide sequence: TGCAGTGCAACCTTAGCGCGAAACACCGGGGAGCTGTTTTTT. Encoded protein: CSATLARNTGELFF.

This clonotype showed up many times. The J gene is TRBJ2-3, the V gene TRBV7-9, with 9 bases aligning to TRBD2. V lost 5 bases to trimming and J lost 3 bases; unmatched junction nucleotides: 9. The CDR3 has 16 amino acids. Germline loops: CDR1 SEHNR, CDR2 FQNEAQ (reference sequence). The CDR3 DNA is TGTGCCAGCAGCGACGGGACTAGCACAGCGACAGATACGCAGTATTTT. It codes for CASSDGTSTATDTQYF.

This clonotype was observed at least ten times. The rearrangement uses TRBV3-1 and TRBJ2-1, with no clear D. Germline CDR1 LGHDT, CDR2 YNNKEL (reference sequence). This CDR3 has 15 residues. V was clipped by 0 bases and J by 1 base, with 7 bases between them. CDR3: CASSQELQSYNEQFF. As DNA, the CDR3 is TGTGCCAGCAGCCAAGAGTTACAGTCCTACAATGAGCAGTTCTTC.

The chain employs TRBV5-6 and TRBJ2-2, with D uncertain. CDR3 size: 14 residues. Germline V gene lookup returns CDR1 SGHDT and CDR2 YYEEEE. Trimming removed 0 bases at V and 12 bases at J, with 15 bases between. The CDR3 loop is CASSLAGLPGQLFF. The CDR3 bases are TGTGCCAGCAGCTTGGCGGGCCTACCTGGGCAGCTGTTTTTT. Complete variable domain (other parts from reference TRBV5-6 and TRBJ2-2): DAGVTQSPTHLIKTRGQQVTLRCSPKSGHDTVSWYQQALGQGPQFIFQYYEEEERQRGNFPDRFSGHQFPNYSSELNVNALLLGDSALYLCASSLAGLPGQLFFGEGSRLTVL.

The J gene is TRBJ2-3, the V gene TRBV7-9, with 10 bases matching TRBD2. From germline, CDR1 is SEHNR and CDR2 FQNEAQ (reference sequence). The V segment lost 1 base and the J segment 5 bases; nucleotides outside the gene matches: 6. The length of the CDR3 is 16 residues. CDR3 DNA sequence: TGTGCCAGCAGCTTAGAAGCGGGAGGGCCCGGAGATACGCAGTATTTT. Translated, it gives CASSLEAGGPGDTQYF.

V gene TRBV6-2 or TRBV6-3 combines with J gene TRBJ2-7; possibly TRBD1 or TRBD2 for D (5 bases each). Trimming stripped 5 bases from V and 4 bases from J, with 18 bases between. Per germline, CDR1 MNHEY and CDR2 SVGEGT. The CDR3 extends over 15 amino acids. CDR3: CASSERGNPKYEQYF. Here the CDR3 DNA reads TGTGCCAGCAGTGAACGGGGCAACCCGAAATACGAGCAGTACTTC.